This T cell receptor (beta chain) is drawn from a study of blood T cell repertoires in COVID-19. Study-wide context: Sources were T cells, B-cell-depleted T cells, or PBMCs; the material itself was cDNA or gDNA.

Authors' methods: Reference gene primer amplification gave nucleated cell count estimates. Sequencing used immunoSEQ multiplex PCR; TCRdb keeps in-frame clones, though not all of them. The V and J calls and clone size were taken over from that table, and D and trimming were inferred from the DNA. The sample includes 350,000 or so clones, over 85% of them seen just once. Germline CDR1 reads MNHEY; CDR2 reads SVGAGI. The V end lost 8 bases, the J end lost 0 bases, and 9 bases lay between the germline ends. This CDR3 contains 13 residues. V gene TRBV6-5 combines with J gene TRBJ2-3; D is unclear. Sample: peripheral blood. The TCR originated in a woman between 55 and 75 years old with COVID-19, enrolled during active disease. The CDR3 DNA sequence: TGTGCCAGCGGGCAGCCTAGCACAGATACGCAGTATTTT. The encoded protein is CASGQPSTDTQYF.